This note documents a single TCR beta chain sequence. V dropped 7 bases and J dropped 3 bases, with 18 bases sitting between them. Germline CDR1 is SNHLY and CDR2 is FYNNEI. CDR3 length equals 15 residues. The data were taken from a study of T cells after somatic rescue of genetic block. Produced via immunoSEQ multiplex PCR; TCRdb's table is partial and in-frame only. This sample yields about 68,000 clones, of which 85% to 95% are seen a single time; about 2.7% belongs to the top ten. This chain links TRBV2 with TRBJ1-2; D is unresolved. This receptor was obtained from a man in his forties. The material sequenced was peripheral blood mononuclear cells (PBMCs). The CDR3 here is CASIYVPGGDYGYTF. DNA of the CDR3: TGTGCCAGCATTTATGTTCCGGGCGGGGACTATGGCTACACCTTC.